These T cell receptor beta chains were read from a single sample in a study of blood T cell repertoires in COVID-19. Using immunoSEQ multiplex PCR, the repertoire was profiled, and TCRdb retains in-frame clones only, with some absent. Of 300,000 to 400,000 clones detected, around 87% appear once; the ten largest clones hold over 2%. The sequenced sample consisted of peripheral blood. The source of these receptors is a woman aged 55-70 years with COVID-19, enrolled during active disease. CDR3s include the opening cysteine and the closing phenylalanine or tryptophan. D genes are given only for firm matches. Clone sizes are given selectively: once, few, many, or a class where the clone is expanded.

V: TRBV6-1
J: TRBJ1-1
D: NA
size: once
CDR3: CASSEALAGRAFF
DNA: TGTGCCAGCAGTGAAGCGCTCGCGGGGAGGGCTTTCTTT

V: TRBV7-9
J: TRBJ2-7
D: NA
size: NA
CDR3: CASSSLRSQGDSEQYF
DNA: TGTGCCAGCAGCTCCCTGAGGTCGCAGGGTGATAGCGAGCAGTACTTC

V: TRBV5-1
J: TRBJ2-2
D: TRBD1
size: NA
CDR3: CASSEGQGRNTGELFF
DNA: TGCGCCAGCAGCGAGGGACAGGGGCGGAACACCGGGGAGCTGTTTTTT

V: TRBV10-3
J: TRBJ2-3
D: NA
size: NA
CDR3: CAISEPTATMRTDTQYF
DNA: TGTGCCATCAGTGAGCCGACAGCTACTATGCGCACAGATACGCAGTATTTT

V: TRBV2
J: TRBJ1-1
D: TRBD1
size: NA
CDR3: CARGGQGNTEAFF
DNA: TGTGCCAGGGGGGGACAGGGTAACACTGAAGCTTTCTTT

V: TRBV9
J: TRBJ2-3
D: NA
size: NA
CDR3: CASSDTRGADTQYF
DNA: TGTGCCAGCAGCGATACCAGGGGGGCAGATACGCAGTATTTT

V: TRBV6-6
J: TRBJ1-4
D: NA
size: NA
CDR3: CASSYGPGRNEKLFF
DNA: TGTGCCAGCAGTTACGGGCCGGGGAGAAATGAAAAACTGTTTTTT

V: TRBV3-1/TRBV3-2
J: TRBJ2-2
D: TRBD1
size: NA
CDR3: CASSTRTGTGELFF
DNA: TGTGCCAGCAGCACTCGGACAGGGACCGGGGAGCTGTTTTTT

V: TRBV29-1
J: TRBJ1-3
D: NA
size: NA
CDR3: CSGGISGNTIYF
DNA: TGCAGCGGAGGGATTTCGGGAAACACCATATATTTT

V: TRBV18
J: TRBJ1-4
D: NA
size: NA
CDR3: CASSPSGEKLFF
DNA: TGTGCCAGCTCACCATCCGGGGAAAAACTGTTTTTT

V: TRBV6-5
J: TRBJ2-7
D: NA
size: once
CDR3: CASRDSGLYEQYF
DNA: TGTGCCAGCAGAGACAGTGGCCTCTACGAGCAGTACTTC

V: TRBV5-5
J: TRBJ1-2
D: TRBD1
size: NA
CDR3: CASSFQGANYGYTF
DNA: TGTGCCAGCAGCTTCCAGGGGGCCAACTATGGCTACACCTTC

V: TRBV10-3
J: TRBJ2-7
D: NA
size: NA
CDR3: CAIRTGSSYEQYF
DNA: TGTGCCATCAGAACGGGGTCCTCCTACGAGCAGTACTTC

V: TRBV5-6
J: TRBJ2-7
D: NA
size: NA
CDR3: CASSLTGKPYEQYF
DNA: TGTGCCAGCAGCTTGACAGGGAAGCCCTACGAGCAGTACTTC

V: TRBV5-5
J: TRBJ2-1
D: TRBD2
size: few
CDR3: CASSLRQAYNGGANEQFF
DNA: TGTGCCAGCAGCTTGCGACAGGCGTATAACGGGGGGGCCAATGAGCAGTTCTTC

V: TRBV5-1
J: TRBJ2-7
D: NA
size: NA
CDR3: CASSLSQGGAGDEQYF
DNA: TGCGCCAGCAGCCTCTCCCAAGGGGGGGCGGGGGACGAGCAGTACTTC

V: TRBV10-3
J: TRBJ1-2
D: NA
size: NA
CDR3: CAISDGGDYGYTF
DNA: TGTGCCATCAGTGATGGGGGCGACTATGGCTACACCTTC

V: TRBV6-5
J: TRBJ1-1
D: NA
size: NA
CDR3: CASSYSWQGNTEAFF
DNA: TGTGCCAGCAGTTACTCCTGGCAGGGGAACACTGAAGCTTTCTTT

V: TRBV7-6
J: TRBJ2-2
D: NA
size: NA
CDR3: CASSLRTPNTGELFF
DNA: TGTGCCAGCAGCTTACGGACACCGAACACCGGGGAGCTGTTTTTT

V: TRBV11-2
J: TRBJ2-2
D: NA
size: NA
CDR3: CASSPGLPRTGELFF
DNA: TGTGCCAGCAGCCCGGGACTCCCGAGGACCGGGGAGCTGTTTTTT

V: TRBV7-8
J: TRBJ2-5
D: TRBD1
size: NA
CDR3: CASSFQTGAETQYF
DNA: TGTGCCAGCAGCTTTCAAACAGGGGCAGAGACCCAGTACTTC

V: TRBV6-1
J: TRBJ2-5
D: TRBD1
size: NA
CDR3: CASSEPRTGGFSTQYF
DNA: TGTGCCAGCAGTGAACCCCGGACAGGGGGCTTCTCCACCCAGTACTTC

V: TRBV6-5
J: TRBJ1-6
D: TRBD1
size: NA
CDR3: CASIRPGQGGSPLHF
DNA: TGTGCCAGCATTCGGCCGGGACAGGGAGGTTCACCCCTCCACTTT

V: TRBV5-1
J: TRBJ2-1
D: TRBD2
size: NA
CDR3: CASRSSGTSYNEQFF
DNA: TGCGCCAGCCGCTCCTCCGGGACTAGCTACAATGAGCAGTTCTTC

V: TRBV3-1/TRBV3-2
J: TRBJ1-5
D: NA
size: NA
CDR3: CASSQESRQNQPQHF
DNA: TGTGCCAGCAGCCAAGAATCACGACAGAATCAGCCCCAGCATTTT

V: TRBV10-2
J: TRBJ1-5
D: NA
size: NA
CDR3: CASSESSGSNQPQHF
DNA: TGCGCCAGCAGTGAGTCGTCGGGGAGCAATCAGCCCCAGCATTTT

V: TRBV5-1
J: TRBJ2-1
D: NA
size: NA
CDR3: CASSLSVGVYNEQFF
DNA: TGCGCCAGCAGCTTGAGCGTCGGGGTCTACAATGAGCAGTTCTTC